The sequence of this T cell receptor beta chain was determined in a study of T cell clusters in autoimmune cytopenias (dated by TCRdb to the late 2010s). As for the study more broadly: Of the approximately 42 healthy donor controls, some 22 were female, and the group had a mean age of roughly 57 years and a median age of approximately 59 years. Per sample, TRB sequencing gave a median depth of around 55,000 reads and a median of roughly 2,500 distinct TRB clonotypes. In autoimmune cytopenia patients, peripheral blood TRB and IGH repertoires were sequenced during active disease and over treatment follow-up, together with healthy, CLL and autoimmune hepatitis controls. The goal of the study was to find out whether patients with autoimmune cytopenia have a disease-specific immune repertoire signature that could be used as a blood-based biomarker. For primary cytopenia, the controls were 25 age-matched healthy donors, and for secondary cytopenia, the controls were about 13 age-matched CLL patients. Autoimmune hepatitis repertoires were compared with those of under 25 age- and sex-matched healthy donors. Summary of the overall study and its limitations: The T cell clusters were only ever defined in silico, so experimental validation of their functional role was still needed. The cluster-lack signature was not seen for secondary cytopenia versus CLL, apparently masked by the dominant lymphoma-associated repertoire. The TRB repertoire shifts, including less even repertoires in secondary cytopenia and CLL, mostly reflected lymphoma bias and not autoimmunity. GLIPH results suggested that primary autoimmune cytopenia patients were missing physiological T cell clusters, with approximately 52 clusters found only in healthy donors compared with about 16 found only in patients. Almost three-fold more exclusive TRB clusters were observed in healthy donors than in active autoimmune hepatitis patients, consistent with an autoimmunity-wide signature.

Comment on this clonotype: Its antigen is currently not known.

Per sample, approximately 0.25 ug of peripheral blood genomic DNA, approximately 40,000 genome equivalents, was used for TRB amplification. To amplify TRB rearrangements, a touch-down multiplex PCR protocol was run with the TRB-A and TRB-B primer pools combined in a single tube. Two consecutive PCR reactions with Phusion HS II polymerase added Illumina adapters and sample indices to the amplicons. The amplicons were purified from gel with the NucleoSpin Gel and PCR Clean-up kit, after which the amplicons were quantified by Qubit and checked for quality on an Agilent 2100 Bioanalyzer. Sequencing of the libraries was done on an Illumina MiSeq with paired-end, single-indexed, 600-cycle runs. As for how the authors treated the data: Alignment and assembly of TRB reads were performed with MiXCR version 2.1.12 and the default MiXCR reference library. A clone was defined by each unique CDR3 nucleotide sequence, and the analysis included only productive sequences supported by at least two reads. Repertoire diversity was assessed by alpha-parameterized diversity profiles (alpha 0 to 5), including Shannon (alpha 1) and Simpson (alpha 2) indices, computed with an R script. The tcR package was used to compute combinatorial TRB VJ usage, and cohorts were compared on this usage by principal component analysis with ade4. Using GLIPH, TCRbeta CDR3s were clustered on pairs of cohorts matched for age and read depth, and a Wilcoxon test was used to compare cluster frequencies. TCRdb reprocessed the reads into one record per CDR3 protein sequence, lacking DNA. What appears here as the V and J calls and clone size reflects TCRdb's work, not the paper's. The sample table gives about 12,000 distinct CDR3 sequences. Around 20% of the sample is in the top ten clones.

A further study also used this sample, focusing on T cell repertoires in aging, cancer and after chemotherapy. The second investigation adds: Donors were distributed across six age groups ranging from 30 or younger to 70 or older, with at least three individuals included per group. TCR repertoires from healthy donor controls were recorded over periods of several months to years and showed clear clonal overlap between repeated samplings. In total, the full dataset held millions of TCR reads. Compared with age-matched healthy donors, untreated patients with hematological or solid cancers had significantly lower TCR diversity and higher clonality in blood. In healthy donors, the drop in TCR diversity with age came mainly from a loss of richness, whereas in cancer patients a loss of evenness also played a part. An increase in median generation probability over the chemotherapy interval was observed in both cancer cohorts, suggesting that the repertoire was reconstituted through rebound thymic output. It was noted by the authors that conclusions about immunological memory after chemotherapy cannot be drawn from the repertoire data. The study profiled peripheral blood TCR beta repertoires from healthy donors and cancer patients to examine immunoaging and T cell reconstitution after chemotherapy. Alongside around 97 healthy donors serving as a reference group, the cohort included 200 to 250 cancer patients, of whom approximately 94 had hematological cancers and some 130 had solid cancers. MiXCR versions 2.12 and 3.0.5 were used to process TRB sequences. Shannon diversity, evenness, clonality (one minus evenness), and alpha-parameterized diversity profiles from alpha 0 to 5 were included as repertoire metrics. The IGoR algorithm was used to calculate generation probabilities for clones in the paired samples taken before and after chemotherapy.

Material: peripheral blood. The TCR comes from a human donor in good health.

CDR3 loop: CSVDSLAGGEDTQYF. The rearranged chain carries TRBV29-1 and TRBJ2-3; TCRdb picks TRBD2, but there is no DNA to check that call. CDR1 and CDR2 were assigned from the germline V gene as SQVTM and ANQGSEA. Reading from cysteine to phenylalanine, the CDR3 counts 15 amino acids. No DNA accompanies this entry.